This T cell receptor beta chain was documented in a study of Graves' ophthalmopathy and Graves' hyperthyroidism. General study results and limits: The model flagged ophthalmopathy progression at 65% to 71% sensitivity and around 77% specificity.

Amplification from RNA transcripts yielded the TCR beta CDR3 regions. First-round RT-PCR employed HTBI primers, with a second-round multiplex PCR after it. TCRdb called the multiplex PCR reads again in MiXCR, with one record for every CDR3 protein. The sample holds over a million distinct CDR3 sequences, less than 45% seen once. The CDR3 contains 10 residues. Germline V CDR1 and CDR2: WSHSY, SAAADI. This clonotype was counted many times. Its antigen remains unidentified. Germline and junction disagree at one end, which may indicate a read error. This TCR was sampled from an adult man with Graves' hyperthyroidism. Sequenced material: peripheral blood or thyroid tissue (not recorded which). This chain links TRBV10-2 with TRBJ2-3; D is unclear. The CDR3 is CTSGENTQYF. The DNA of the CDR3 is TGCACCAGTGGGGAAAATACGCAGTATTTT.